The source of this TCR beta chain is a study of blood T cells in healthy people across ages. There are many counts of this clonotype. The antigen is undetermined. This CDR3 comprises 11 residues. Primed by a sample-barcoded 5' primer and a J-beta primer mix, a second PCR proceeded for about 7 to 11 cycles. TCRdb re-derived calls from the 5' RACE reads in MiXCR, one entry per CDR3 protein. Of about 1.7 million distinct CDR3 sequences listed, 28% are singletons. Study-wide results and limits: In older individuals, TCR beta diversity per million T cells was lower, falling roughly linearly with age. Investigators viewed diversity estimates from one million T cells as underestimates, the study reported.

Healthy Caucasians from Russia aged about 6 to 90 served as donors. This TCR derives from a woman between 25 and 40 years old in good health. The V call is TRBV1, the J call TRBJ2-3. TRBV1 is shown as a pseudogene. Sequenced sample: blood. The CDR3 bases are TGCACCAGCACCAACACAGATACGCAGTATTTT. Protein product: CTSTNTDTQYF.